This passage covers 6 T cell receptor beta chains from one sample sequenced in a study of memory CD8 T cells in hepatitis C reinfection. Generated by immunoSEQ multiplex PCR, the TCRdb table keeps only in-frame clones and is missing some. The table lists under 60,000 clones, around 92% of them singletons. Specified time point: pre-reinfection, 55 to 20 weeks before reinfection detection. TCR sequencing was done directly ex vivo on sorted cells, without expansion in vitro. Source material: naive CD8+ T cells sorted from blood. These receptors all come from a man in his late teens or twenties with hepatitis C virus infection.

There are a few counts of this clone. This chain joins TRBV5-4 and TRBJ2-6; TRBD2 matches 10 bases. CDR1 and CDR2 (germline): SGHNT, YYREEE (reference sequence). This CDR3 comprises 19 residues. V dropped 6 bases and J dropped 4; count of bases not matched to a gene: 16. The CDR3 nucleotides are TGTGCCAGCAAAGATTCTAGCGGGGGATTGCTTGTGGGGGCCAACGTCCTGACTTTC. Translated: CASKDSSGGLLVGANVLTF.

This rearrangement joins TRBV27 to TRBJ1-2; D possibly corresponds to TRBD1 (5 bases). CDR3 size: 14 residues. Germline V gives CDR1 MNHEY, CDR2 SMNVEV (reference sequence). V shed 6 bases and J shed 2 bases, with 13 bases lying between them. The CDR3 DNA reads as TGTGCCAGCAGCCTCCTCGGGGGGAACTATGGCTACACCTTC. This translates into CASSLLGGNYGYTF.

This clone was seen just once. The chain combines TRBV4-1 with TRBJ2-7; 8 bases are shared with TRBD1. V lost 1 base to trimming and J lost 2 bases; unmatched junction nucleotides: 4. From germline, CDR1 is MGHRA and CDR2 YSYEKL. The length of the CDR3 is 15 residues. CDR3 residues: CASSQVDRGTYEQYF. In DNA form, the CDR3 reads TGCGCCAGCAGCCAAGTCGACAGGGGTACCTACGAGCAGTACTTC.

The chain has TRBV7-9 and TRBJ2-2; TRBD1 matches 7 bases. V shed 5 bases, J shed 7 bases, and the junction held 13 bases outside the gene matches. The length of the CDR3 is 16 residues. CDR1 is SEHNR and CDR2 is FQNEAQ in the germline V gene (reference sequence). DNA of the CDR3: TGTGCCAGCAGCCCAGAGACAGGGCAGTCGATCGGGGAGCTGTTTTTT. Protein sequence: CASSPETGQSIGELFF.

The rearrangement links TRBV11-2 to TRBJ2-7; possible D gene TRBD2, 5 bases. The V and J ends lost 5 bases and 5 bases respectively, with 16 bases between them. The CDR3 runs 14 residues. Germline CDR1 reads SGHAT; CDR2 reads FQNNGV. The CDR3 DNA is TGTGCCAGCAGCCTAATCCCTCGGACTGACGAGCAGTACTTC. Translated: CASSLIPRTDEQYF.

The chain carries TRBV6-5 and TRBJ2-5, with TRBD2 identical over 8 bases. CDR1 and CDR2 (germline): MNHEY, SVGAGI. With V trimmed by 5 bases and J by 7 bases, 12 bases remained unmatched. CDR3 size: 15 residues. CDR3 sequence: CASSVPGLDVVTQYF. In DNA, the CDR3 is TGTGCCAGCAGTGTCCCGGGACTAGATGTAGTGACCCAGTACTTC.